These T cell receptor beta chains were read from a single sample in a study of blood T cell repertoires in COVID-19. Measured with immunoSEQ multiplex PCR; TCRdb has only the in-frame clones, and not every one. The sample includes roughly 280,000 clones, about 87% seen only once; the top ten take roughly 4.9%. Sequencing was carried out using peripheral blood. The receptor set was obtained from a woman aged 55-69 years with COVID-19, enrolled during active disease. The CDR3 runs from the conserved cysteine through the conserved F or W. The D gene is left open where the match is weak. A row's size may be missing; if present it is once, few, many or a size class.

D: TRBD1
size: -
V: TRBV30
J: TRBJ1-5
CDR3: CAWSVRGDQPQHF
DNA: TGTGCCTGGAGTGTCAGGGGGGATCAGCCCCAGCATTTT

D: TRBD2
size: -
V: TRBV30
J: TRBJ2-5
CDR3: CAWRAGRTSGRGETQYF
DNA: TGTGCCTGGAGGGCCGGACGGACTAGCGGGAGAGGAGAGACCCAGTACTTC

D: -
size: -
V: TRBV19
J: TRBJ2-7
CDR3: CASSSADEQYF
DNA: TGTGCCAGTAGTAGTGCAGACGAGCAGTACTTC

D: TRBD1
size: -
V: TRBV5-1
J: TRBJ2-3
CDR3: CASSLGTGRRRGFLDTQYF
DNA: TGCGCCAGCAGCTTGGGGACAGGTCGGCGTAGGGGTTTTCTTGATACGCAGTATTTT

D: TRBD2
size: -
V: TRBV6-5
J: TRBJ2-1
CDR3: CASSRAGADNEQFF
DNA: TGTGCCAGCAGCCGAGCGGGGGCAGACAATGAGCAGTTCTTC

D: TRBD1
size: -
V: TRBV5-1
J: TRBJ2-7
CDR3: CASSQDEDRGNEQYF
DNA: TGCGCCAGCAGCCAAGACGAGGACAGGGGAAACGAGCAGTACTTC

D: -
size: -
V: TRBV12-3/TRBV12-4
J: TRBJ1-5
CDR3: CASSTGNQPQHF
DNA: TGTGCCAGCAGTACAGGAAATCAGCCCCAGCATTTT

D: -
size: -
V: TRBV5-5
J: TRBJ2-5
CDR3: CASSFRGVQETQYF
DNA: TGTGCCAGCAGCTTTAGAGGCGTCCAAGAGACCCAGTACTTC

D: TRBD2
size: -
V: TRBV6-4
J: TRBJ2-1
CDR3: CASSETSGGNSEQFF
DNA: TGTGCCAGCAGTGAGACTAGCGGGGGTAACAGTGAGCAGTTCTTC

D: TRBD2
size: -
V: TRBV4-3
J: TRBJ2-1
CDR3: CASSQGLAGDQFF
DNA: TGCGCCAGCAGCCAAGGACTAGCGGGGGACCAGTTCTTC

D: -
size: -
V: TRBV28
J: TRBJ1-1
CDR3: CASRENTEAFF
DNA: TGTGCCAGCCGGGAGAACACTGAAGCTTTCTTT

D: -
size: -
V: TRBV18
J: TRBJ1-2
CDR3: CASSPRDYGYTF
DNA: TGTGCCAGCTCACCCAGGGACTATGGCTACACCTTC

D: -
size: -
V: TRBV9
J: TRBJ1-6
CDR3: CASSVGGGTRGSPLHF
DNA: TGTGCCAGCAGCGTAGGTGGGGGGACTCGGGGTTCACCCCTCCACTTT

D: -
size: -
V: TRBV24-1
J: TRBJ1-2
CDR3: CATSDPSVQGETYGYTF
DNA: TGTGCCACCAGTGATCCCAGCGTCCAGGGCGAAACCTATGGCTACACCTTC

D: TRBD1
size: -
V: TRBV15
J: TRBJ1-1
CDR3: CATSRDPAGQVNTEAFF
DNA: TGTGCCACCAGCAGAGATCCAGCCGGACAGGTGAACACTGAAGCTTTCTTT

D: -
size: -
V: TRBV5-1
J: TRBJ1-1
CDR3: CASSFGQNTEAFF
DNA: TGCGCCAGCAGCTTTGGGCAGAACACTGAAGCTTTCTTT

D: -
size: -
V: TRBV11-2
J: TRBJ2-1
CDR3: CASSFDYSSYNEQFF
DNA: TGTGCCAGCAGCTTCGATTATAGCTCCTACAATGAGCAGTTCTTC

D: TRBD2
size: -
V: TRBV27
J: TRBJ2-2
CDR3: CASSHPVGREGSYTGELFF
DNA: TGTGCCAGCAGTCACCCTGTGGGGCGGGAGGGTTCGTACACCGGGGAGCTGTTTTTT

D: -
size: -
V: TRBV30
J: TRBJ2-3
CDR3: CAWVNRVLRTDTQYF
DNA: TGTGCCTGGGTCAACAGAGTTTTAAGGACAGATACGCAGTATTTT

D: -
size: -
V: TRBV27
J: TRBJ2-5
CDR3: CASSESGVSRETQYF
DNA: TGTGCCAGCAGTGAGTCGGGAGTGTCTAGGGAGACCCAGTACTTC

D: TRBD2
size: -
V: TRBV19
J: TRBJ2-1
CDR3: CASSISRLAGNEQFF
DNA: TGTGCCAGTAGTATTTCGAGACTAGCGGGGAATGAGCAGTTCTTC

D: TRBD1
size: -
V: TRBV5-1
J: TRBJ2-1
CDR3: CASSLTQGAGDEQFF
DNA: TGCGCCAGCAGCTTGACCCAGGGGGCCGGGGATGAGCAGTTCTTC

D: TRBD1
size: few
V: TRBV6-2/TRBV6-3
J: TRBJ1-5
CDR3: CASSQSTGGVQPQHF
DNA: TGTGCCAGCAGCCAATCGACAGGGGGCGTTCAGCCCCAGCATTTT

D: -
size: -
V: TRBV10-3
J: TRBJ2-1
CDR3: CAISESAGTVWPQNEQFF
DNA: TGTGCCATCAGTGAGTCAGCGGGCACCGTTTGGCCGCAAAATGAGCAGTTCTTC

D: TRBD1
size: -
V: TRBV11-2
J: TRBJ1-2
CDR3: CASTLDPNRGYGYTF
DNA: TGTGCCAGCACCTTAGATCCTAACAGGGGGTATGGCTACACCTTC

D: -
size: few
V: TRBV7-8
J: TRBJ2-7
CDR3: CASSFPGHEQYF
DNA: TGTGCCAGCAGCTTTCCTGGCCACGAGCAGTACTTC

D: TRBD1
size: -
V: TRBV5-1
J: TRBJ1-4
CDR3: CASSRDSEKLFF
DNA: TGCGCCAGCAGCCGGGACAGCGAAAAACTGTTTTTT

D: TRBD1
size: -
V: TRBV11-2
J: TRBJ2-7
CDR3: CASSLGTGTPYEQYF
DNA: TGTGCCAGCAGCTTAGGGACAGGGACCCCCTACGAGCAGTACTTC

D: TRBD1
size: once
V: TRBV29-1
J: TRBJ2-7
CDR3: CSVGSGQGYEQYF
DNA: TGCAGCGTTGGCTCGGGACAGGGTTACGAGCAGTACTTC

D: TRBD1
size: -
V: TRBV6-5
J: TRBJ1-5
CDR3: CASRQGTTNQPQHF
DNA: TGTGCCAGCCGACAGGGGACCACCAATCAGCCCCAGCATTTT

D: -
size: -
V: TRBV19
J: TRBJ1-1
CDR3: CASSNQGRRLGTEAFF
DNA: TGTGCCAGTAGTAACCAGGGGCGAAGGTTGGGGACTGAAGCTTTCTTT

D: -
size: -
V: TRBV7-3
J: TRBJ2-7
CDR3: CASSLGRGDEQYF
DNA: TGTGCCAGCAGCTTAGGTAGGGGCGACGAGCAGTACTTC

D: -
size: -
V: TRBV18
J: TRBJ1-5
CDR3: CASSPGERTRWGNQPQHF
DNA: TGTGCCAGCTCACCGGGAGAGAGAACCAGATGGGGTAATCAGCCCCAGCATTTT

D: -
size: -
V: TRBV6-5
J: TRBJ1-1
CDR3: CASSYLSVRNTEAFF
DNA: TGTGCCAGCAGTTATCTCTCTGTGAGGAACACTGAAGCTTTCTTT

D: -
size: -
V: TRBV5-1
J: TRBJ1-1
CDR3: CASSLSTGLNTEAFF
DNA: TGCGCCAGCAGCTTGTCCACAGGCCTGAACACTGAAGCTTTCTTT

D: TRBD1
size: -
V: TRBV19
J: TRBJ1-5
CDR3: CASSQGASQPQHF
DNA: TGTGCCAGTAGTCAGGGGGCTAGTCAGCCCCAGCATTTT

D: -
size: few
V: TRBV27
J: TRBJ1-6
CDR3: CASSLALFKNRGSPLHF
DNA: TGTGCCAGCAGCCTTGCCCTATTTAAAAATAGGGGTTCACCCCTCCACTTT

D: -
size: -
V: TRBV18
J: TRBJ2-1
CDR3: CASSPPIGGLANEQFF
DNA: TGTGCCAGCTCACCACCGATTGGAGGGCTAGCAAATGAGCAGTTCTTC

D: TRBD2
size: once
V: TRBV19
J: TRBJ2-1
CDR3: CASSIQLYRLAGDNEQFF
DNA: TGTGCCAGTAGTATTCAACTATATAGACTAGCGGGAGACAATGAGCAGTTCTTC

D: -
size: -
V: TRBV30
J: TRBJ1-1
CDR3: CAWSVRIHYEAFF
DNA: TGTGCCTGGAGTGTACGTATACACTATGAAGCTTTCTTT

D: TRBD1
size: -
V: TRBV6-6
J: TRBJ2-7
CDR3: CASSYDRDGEQYF
DNA: TGTGCCAGCAGCTACGACAGGGACGGAGAGCAGTACTTC

D: -
size: -
V: TRBV28
J: TRBJ1-5
CDR3: CASSGPTSPRQPQHF
DNA: TGTGCCAGCAGTGGCCCGACTAGCCCGAGGCAGCCCCAGCATTTT

D: TRBD2
size: -
V: TRBV6-6
J: TRBJ2-2
CDR3: CASSYAGLANELFF
DNA: TGTGCCAGCAGTTACGCGGGACTAGCTAATGAGCTGTTTTTT

D: -
size: -
V: TRBV11-2
J: TRBJ2-7
CDR3: CASSLKVTTRSYEQYF
DNA: TGTGCCAGCAGCTTAAAGGTTACTACCCGCTCCTACGAGCAGTACTTC

D: TRBD1
size: -
V: TRBV7-2
J: TRBJ2-3
CDR3: CASSSRQGRADTQYF
DNA: TGTGCCAGCAGCTCACGACAGGGAAGGGCAGATACGCAGTATTTT

D: -
size: few
V: TRBV13
J: TRBJ1-3
CDR3: CASSAGRFSGNTIYF
DNA: TGTGCCAGCAGCGCGGGACGCTTCTCTGGAAACACCATATATTTT

D: -
size: few
V: TRBV27
J: TRBJ2-1
CDR3: CASRQGWRGRLNEQFF
DNA: TGTGCCAGCAGACAGGGATGGCGCGGGAGACTCAATGAGCAGTTCTTC

D: TRBD2
size: -
V: TRBV7-6
J: TRBJ2-1
CDR3: CASSPTSGPYNEQFF
DNA: TGTGCCAGCAGCCCGACTAGCGGTCCCTACAATGAGCAGTTCTTC

D: -
size: -
V: TRBV28
J: TRBJ1-2
CDR3: CASSSPGKYGYTF
DNA: TGTGCCAGCAGTTCCCCGGGGAAATATGGCTACACCTTC

D: -
size: few
V: TRBV29-1
J: TRBJ2-3
CDR3: CSAAGQYTDTQYF
DNA: TGCAGCGCCGCGGGACAGTACACAGATACGCAGTATTTT

D: -
size: -
V: TRBV6-5
J: TRBJ2-2
CDR3: CASTAPGDTGELFF
DNA: TGTGCCAGCACGGCCCCAGGGGACACCGGGGAGCTGTTTTTT

D: -
size: -
V: TRBV9
J: TRBJ2-2
CDR3: CASSVASGTTGELFF
DNA: TGTGCCAGCAGCGTAGCTTCGGGGACTACCGGGGAGCTGTTTTTT

D: -
size: -
V: TRBV2
J: TRBJ1-2
CDR3: CASLREAYGYTF
DNA: TGTGCCAGCCTCCGGGAAGCCTATGGCTACACCTTC

D: -
size: -
V: TRBV24-1
J: TRBJ1-5
CDR3: CATSDRSGFDNQPQHF
DNA: TGTGCCACCAGTGATCGCTCGGGTTTTGACAATCAGCCCCAGCATTTT